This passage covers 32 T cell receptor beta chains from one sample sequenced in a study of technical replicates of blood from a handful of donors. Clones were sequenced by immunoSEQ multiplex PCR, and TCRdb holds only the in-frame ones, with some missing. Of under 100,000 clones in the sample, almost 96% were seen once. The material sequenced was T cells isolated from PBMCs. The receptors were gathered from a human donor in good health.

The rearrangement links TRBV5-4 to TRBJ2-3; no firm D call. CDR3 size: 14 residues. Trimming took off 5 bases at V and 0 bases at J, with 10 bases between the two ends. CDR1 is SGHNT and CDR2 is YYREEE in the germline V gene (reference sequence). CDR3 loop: CASRLQRSTDTQYF. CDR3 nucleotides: TGTGCCAGCAGGTTACAGAGAAGCACAGATACGCAGTATTTT.

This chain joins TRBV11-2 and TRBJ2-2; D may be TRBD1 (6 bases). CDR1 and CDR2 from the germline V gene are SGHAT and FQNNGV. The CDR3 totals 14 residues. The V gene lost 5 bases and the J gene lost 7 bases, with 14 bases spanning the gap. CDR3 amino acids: CASSNRVVDGELFF. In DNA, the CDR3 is TGTGCCAGCAGCAACAGGGTAGTAGACGGGGAGCTGTTTTTT.

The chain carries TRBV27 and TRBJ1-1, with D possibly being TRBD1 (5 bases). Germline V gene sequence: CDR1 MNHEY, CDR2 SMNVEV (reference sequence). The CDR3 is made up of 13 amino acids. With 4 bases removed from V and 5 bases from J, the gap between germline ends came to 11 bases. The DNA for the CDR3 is TGTGCCAGCAGTTGGCAGGGTGGGACTGAAGCTTTCTTT. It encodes CASSWQGGTEAFF.

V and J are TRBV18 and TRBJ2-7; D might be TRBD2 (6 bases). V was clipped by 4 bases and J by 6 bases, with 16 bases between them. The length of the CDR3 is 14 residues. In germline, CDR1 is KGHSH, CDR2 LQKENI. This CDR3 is CASSRPPKEGEQYF. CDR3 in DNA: TGTGCCAGCTCACGACCGCCTAAGGAGGGCGAGCAGTACTTC.

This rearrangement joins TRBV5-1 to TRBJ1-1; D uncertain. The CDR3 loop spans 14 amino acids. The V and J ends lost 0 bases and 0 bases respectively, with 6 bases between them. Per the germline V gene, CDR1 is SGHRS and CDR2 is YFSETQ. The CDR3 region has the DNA TGCGCCAGCAGCTTGGATAACATGAACACTGAAGCTTTCTTT. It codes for CASSLDNMNTEAFF.

As DNA, the CDR3 is TGTGCCAGCAGTTCCCGGGACAGTACCTATGGCTACACCTTC. Its translation is CASSSRDSTYGYTF. This chain connects TRBV28 to TRBJ1-2; 7 nucleotides match TRBD1. Germline CDR1 MDHEN, CDR2 SYDVKM. The V and J ends lost 4 bases and 4 bases, in that order; junction bases with no gene match: 6. The CDR3 sequence is 14 residues long.

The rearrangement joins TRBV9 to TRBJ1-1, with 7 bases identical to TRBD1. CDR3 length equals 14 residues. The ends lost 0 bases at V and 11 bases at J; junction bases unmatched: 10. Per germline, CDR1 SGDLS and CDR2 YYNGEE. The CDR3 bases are TGTGCCAGCAGCGTAGCTTCCGCCGGGACAGCTGCTTTCTTT. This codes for CASSVASAGTAAFF.

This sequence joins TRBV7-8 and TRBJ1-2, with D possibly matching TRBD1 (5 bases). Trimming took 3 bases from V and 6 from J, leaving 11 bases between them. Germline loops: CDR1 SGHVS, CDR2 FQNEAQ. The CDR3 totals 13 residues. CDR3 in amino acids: CASSLSSGHGYTF. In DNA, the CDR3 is TGTGCCAGCAGCTTGTCGTCAGGGCATGGCTACACCTTC. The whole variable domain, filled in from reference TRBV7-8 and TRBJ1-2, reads GAGVSQSPRYKVAKRGQDVALRCDPISGHVSLFWYQQALGQGPEFLTYFQNEAQLDKSGLPSDRFFAERPEGSVSTLKIQRTQQEDSAVYLCASSLSSGHGYTFGSGTRLTVV.

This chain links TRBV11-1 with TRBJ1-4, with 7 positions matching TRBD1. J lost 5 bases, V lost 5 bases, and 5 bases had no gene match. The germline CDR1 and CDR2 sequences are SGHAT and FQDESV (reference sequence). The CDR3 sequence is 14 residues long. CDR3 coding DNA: TGTGCCAGCAGCCCTCCGGACAGGAATGAAAAACTGTTTTTT. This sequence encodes CASSPPDRNEKLFF.

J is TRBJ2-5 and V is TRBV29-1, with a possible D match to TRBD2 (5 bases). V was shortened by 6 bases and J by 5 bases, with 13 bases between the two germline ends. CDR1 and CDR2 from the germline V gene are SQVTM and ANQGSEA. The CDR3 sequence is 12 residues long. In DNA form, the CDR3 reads TGCAGCGTCCCCTATCGGAGGGAGACCCAGTACTTC. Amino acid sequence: CSVPYRRETQYF. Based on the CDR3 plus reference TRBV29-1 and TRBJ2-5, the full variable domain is SAVISQKPSRDICQRGTSLTIQCQVDSQVTMMFWYRQQPGQSLTLIATANQGSEATYESGFVIDKFPISRPNLTFSTLTVSNMSPEDSSIYLCSVPYRRETQYFGPGTRLLVL.

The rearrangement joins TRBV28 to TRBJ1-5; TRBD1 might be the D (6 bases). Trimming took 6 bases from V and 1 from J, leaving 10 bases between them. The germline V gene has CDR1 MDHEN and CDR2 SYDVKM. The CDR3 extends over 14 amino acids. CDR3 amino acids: CASSKGGSNQPQHF. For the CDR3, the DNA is TGTGCCAGCAGCAAAGGGGGAAGCAATCAGCCCCAGCATTTT.

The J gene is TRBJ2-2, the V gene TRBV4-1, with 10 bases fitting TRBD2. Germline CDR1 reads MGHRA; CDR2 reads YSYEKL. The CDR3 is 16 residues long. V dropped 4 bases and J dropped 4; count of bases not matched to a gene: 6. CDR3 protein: CASSPPAGGATGELFF. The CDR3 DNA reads TGCGCCAGCAGCCCTCCAGCGGGGGGGGCCACCGGGGAGCTGTTTTTT.

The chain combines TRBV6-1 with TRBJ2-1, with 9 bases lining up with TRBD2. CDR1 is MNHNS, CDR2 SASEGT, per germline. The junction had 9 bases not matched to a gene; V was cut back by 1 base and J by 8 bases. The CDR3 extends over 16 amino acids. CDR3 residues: CASSEVGGGGAHEQFF. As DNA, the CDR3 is TGTGCCAGCAGTGAAGTCGGAGGCGGGGGGGCCCATGAGCAGTTCTTC.

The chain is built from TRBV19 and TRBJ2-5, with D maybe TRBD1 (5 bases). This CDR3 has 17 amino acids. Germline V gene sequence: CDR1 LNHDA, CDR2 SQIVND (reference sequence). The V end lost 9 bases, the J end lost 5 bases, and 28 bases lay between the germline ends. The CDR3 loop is CASKPGFRAGKGETQYF. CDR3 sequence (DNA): TGTGCCAGCAAACCCGGCTTTAGGGCAGGGAAGGGGGAGACCCAGTACTTC.

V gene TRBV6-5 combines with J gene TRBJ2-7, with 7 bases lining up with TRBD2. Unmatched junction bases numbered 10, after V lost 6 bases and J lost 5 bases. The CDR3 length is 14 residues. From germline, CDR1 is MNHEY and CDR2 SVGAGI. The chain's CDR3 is CASRLGGVRHEQYF. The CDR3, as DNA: TGTGCCAGCAGGCTTGGGGGGGTCCGGCACGAGCAGTACTTC.

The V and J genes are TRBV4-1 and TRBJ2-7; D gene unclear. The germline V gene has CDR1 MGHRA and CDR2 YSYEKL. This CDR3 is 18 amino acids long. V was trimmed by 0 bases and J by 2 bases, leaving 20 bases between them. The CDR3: CASSQDPPISRLTYEQYF. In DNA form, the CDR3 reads TGCGCCAGCAGCCAAGATCCCCCCATTTCTAGACTGACCTACGAGCAGTACTTC.

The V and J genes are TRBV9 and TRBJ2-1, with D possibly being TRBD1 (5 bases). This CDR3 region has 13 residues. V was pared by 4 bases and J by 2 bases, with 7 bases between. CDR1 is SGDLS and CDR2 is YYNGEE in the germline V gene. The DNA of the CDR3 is TGTGCCAGCAGCTTGACAGCCTACAATGAGCAGTTCTTC. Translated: CASSLTAYNEQFF.

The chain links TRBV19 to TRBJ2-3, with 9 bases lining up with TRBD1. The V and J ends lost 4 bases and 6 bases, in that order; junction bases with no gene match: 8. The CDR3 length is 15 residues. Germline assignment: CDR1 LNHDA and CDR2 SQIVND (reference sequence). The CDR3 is CASSKGGTGPDTQYF. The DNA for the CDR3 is TGTGCCAGTAGTAAGGGCGGGACAGGGCCCGATACGCAGTATTTT.

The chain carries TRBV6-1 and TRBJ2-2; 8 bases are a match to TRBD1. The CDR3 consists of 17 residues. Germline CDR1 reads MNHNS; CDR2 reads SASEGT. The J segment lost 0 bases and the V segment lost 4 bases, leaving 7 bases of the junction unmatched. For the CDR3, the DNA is TGTGCCAGCAGTGGCCTGCCGGGACAGGCGAACACCGGGGAGCTGTTTTTT. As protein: CASSGLPGQANTGELFF.

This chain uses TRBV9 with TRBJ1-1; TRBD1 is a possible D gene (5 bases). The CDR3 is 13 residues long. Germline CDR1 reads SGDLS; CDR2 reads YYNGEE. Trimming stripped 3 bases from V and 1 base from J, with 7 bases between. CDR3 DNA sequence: TGTGCCAGCAGCGCCACAGGGAACACTGAAGCTTTCTTT. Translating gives CASSATGNTEAFF. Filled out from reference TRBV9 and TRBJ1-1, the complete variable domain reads DSGVTQTPKHLITATGQRVTLRCSPRSGDLSVYWYQQSLDQGLQFLIQYYNGEERAKGNILERFSAQQFPDLHSELNLSSLELGDSALYFCASSATGNTEAFFGQGTRLTVV.

The CDR3 coding sequence is TGTGCCAGCAGTGACGGGACAGGGGGCCAAGAGACCCAGTACTTC. Translated: CASSDGTGGQETQYF. The rearrangement uses TRBV6-4 and TRBJ2-5, with 11 bases that match TRBD1. The length of the CDR3 is 15 residues. J was trimmed by 1 base and V by 2 bases; bases with no gene match: 0. Germline assignment: CDR1 MRHNA and CDR2 SNTAGT.

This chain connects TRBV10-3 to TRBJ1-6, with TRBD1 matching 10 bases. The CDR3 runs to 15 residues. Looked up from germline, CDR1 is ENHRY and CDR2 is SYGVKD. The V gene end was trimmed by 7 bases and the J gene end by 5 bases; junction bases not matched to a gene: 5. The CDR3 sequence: CAITRGTGDNSPLHF. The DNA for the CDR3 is TGTGCCATCACTCGAGGGACAGGGGATAATTCACCCCTCCACTTT.

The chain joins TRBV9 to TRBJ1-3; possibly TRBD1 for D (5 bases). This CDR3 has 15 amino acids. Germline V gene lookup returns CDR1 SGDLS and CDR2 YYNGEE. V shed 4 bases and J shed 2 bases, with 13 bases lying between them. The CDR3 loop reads CASSQTGLPGNTIYF. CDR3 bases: TGTGCCAGCAGCCAAACAGGCTTGCCTGGAAACACCATATATTTT. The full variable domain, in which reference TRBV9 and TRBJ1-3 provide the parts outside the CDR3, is DSGVTQTPKHLITATGQRVTLRCSPRSGDLSVYWYQQSLDQGLQFLIQYYNGEERAKGNILERFSAQQFPDLHSELNLSSLELGDSALYFCASSQTGLPGNTIYFGEGSWLTVV.

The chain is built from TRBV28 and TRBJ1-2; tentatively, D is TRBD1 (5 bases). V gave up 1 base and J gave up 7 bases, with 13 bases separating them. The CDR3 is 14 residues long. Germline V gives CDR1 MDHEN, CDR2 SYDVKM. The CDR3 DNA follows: TGTGCCAGCAGTTTATTGGGTAAAGGGGCTGGCTACACCTTC. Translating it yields CASSLLGKGAGYTF.

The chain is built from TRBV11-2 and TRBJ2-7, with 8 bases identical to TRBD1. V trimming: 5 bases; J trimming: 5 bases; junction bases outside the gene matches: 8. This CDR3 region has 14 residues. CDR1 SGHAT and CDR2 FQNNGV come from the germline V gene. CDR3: CASSLGQGADEQYF. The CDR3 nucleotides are TGTGCCAGCAGCCTTGGACAGGGCGCGGACGAGCAGTACTTC.

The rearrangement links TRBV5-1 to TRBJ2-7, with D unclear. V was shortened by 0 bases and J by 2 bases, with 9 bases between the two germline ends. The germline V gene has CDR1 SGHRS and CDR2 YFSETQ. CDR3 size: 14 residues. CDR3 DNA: TGCGCCAGCAGCTTGGTTATACACCCCTACGAGCAGTACTTC. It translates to CASSLVIHPYEQYF.

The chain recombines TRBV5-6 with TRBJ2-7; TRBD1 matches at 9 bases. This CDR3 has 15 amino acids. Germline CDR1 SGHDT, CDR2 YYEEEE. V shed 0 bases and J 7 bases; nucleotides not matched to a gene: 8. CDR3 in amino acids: CASSLEGQGHGEQYF. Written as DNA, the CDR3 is TGTGCCAGCAGCTTGGAGGGACAGGGCCACGGGGAGCAGTACTTC. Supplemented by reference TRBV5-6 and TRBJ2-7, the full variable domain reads DAGVTQSPTHLIKTRGQQVTLRCSPKSGHDTVSWYQQALGQGPQFIFQYYEEEERQRGNFPDRFSGHQFPNYSSELNVNALLLGDSALYLCASSLEGQGHGEQYFGPGTRLTVT.

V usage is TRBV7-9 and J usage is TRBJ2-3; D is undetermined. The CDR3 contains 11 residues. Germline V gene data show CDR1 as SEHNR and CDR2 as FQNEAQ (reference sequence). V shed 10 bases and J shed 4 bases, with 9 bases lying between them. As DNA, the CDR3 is TGTGCCACCCCCCAGTCAGATACGCAGTATTTT. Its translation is CATPQSDTQYF.

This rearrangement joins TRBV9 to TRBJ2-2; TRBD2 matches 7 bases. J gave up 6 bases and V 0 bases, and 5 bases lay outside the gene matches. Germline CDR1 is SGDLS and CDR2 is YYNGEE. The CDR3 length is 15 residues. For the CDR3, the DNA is TGTGCCAGCAGCGTAGCTCGGCTAGCGGCCGGGGAGCTGTTTTTT. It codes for CASSVARLAAGELFF. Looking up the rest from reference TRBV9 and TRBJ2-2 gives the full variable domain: DSGVTQTPKHLITATGQRVTLRCSPRSGDLSVYWYQQSLDQGLQFLIQYYNGEERAKGNILERFSAQQFPDLHSELNLSSLELGDSALYFCASSVARLAAGELFFGEGSRLTVL.

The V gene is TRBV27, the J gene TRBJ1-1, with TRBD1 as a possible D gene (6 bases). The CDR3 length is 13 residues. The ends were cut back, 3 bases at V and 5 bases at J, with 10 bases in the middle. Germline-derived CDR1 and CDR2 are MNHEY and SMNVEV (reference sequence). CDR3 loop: CASSFQGWTEAFF. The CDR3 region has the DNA TGTGCCAGCAGTTTTCAGGGGTGGACTGAAGCTTTCTTT.

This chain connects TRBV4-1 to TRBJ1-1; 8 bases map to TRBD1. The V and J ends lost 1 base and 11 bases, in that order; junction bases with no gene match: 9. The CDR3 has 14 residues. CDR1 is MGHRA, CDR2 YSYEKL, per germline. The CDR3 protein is CASSQVPGQGFAFF. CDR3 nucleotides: TGCGCCAGCAGCCAAGTTCCCGGACAGGGTTTTGCTTTCTTT.

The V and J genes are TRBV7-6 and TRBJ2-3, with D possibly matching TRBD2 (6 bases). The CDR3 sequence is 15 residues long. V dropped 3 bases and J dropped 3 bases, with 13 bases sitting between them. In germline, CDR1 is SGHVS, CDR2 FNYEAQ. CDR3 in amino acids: CASSLVPGTTDTQYF. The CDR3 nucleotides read TGTGCCAGCAGCTTGGTACCGGGGACTACAGATACGCAGTATTTT.